A selection of T cell receptor beta chains follows, all from one sample in a study of blood T cell repertoires in COVID-19. Clones were sequenced by immunoSEQ multiplex PCR, and TCRdb holds only the in-frame ones, with some missing. This table holds over 100,000 clones, 85% found once. Material: peripheral blood. These receptors were collected from a man at least 80 years old with acute or convalescent COVID-19. CDR3s include the opening cysteine and the closing phenylalanine or tryptophan. D genes are given only for firm matches. Clone size is given for some rows only: seen once, a few or many times, or a class if the clone is expanded.

J gene | clone size | D gene | V gene | CDR3 protein | CDR3 DNA
TRBJ1-4 | once | TRBD1 | TRBV19 | CAASGTGDEKLFF | TGTGCCGCCTCCGGGACAGGGGATGAAAAACTGTTTTTT
TRBJ1-1 | once | - | TRBV25-1 | CASSGRDTQRTEAFF | TGTGCCAGCAGTGGCCGGGACACTCAACGGACTGAAGCTTTCTTT
TRBJ1-4 | - | - | TRBV6-5 | CASSYRAGGQVFF | TGTGCCAGCAGTTACCGCGCCGGGGGTCAGGTGTTTTTT
TRBJ1-5 | - | - | TRBV5-4 | CASSLDGGGNQPQHF | TGTGCCAGCAGCTTGGACGGAGGTGGCAATCAGCCCCAGCATTTT
TRBJ2-7 | - | TRBD1 | TRBV6-5 | CASSQWTGKWDEQYF | TGTGCCAGCAGCCAGTGGACAGGGAAGTGGGACGAGCAGTACTTC
TRBJ1-4 | - | - | TRBV7-2 | CASSLSATNEKLFF | TGTGCCAGCAGCCTCTCCGCAACTAATGAAAAACTGTTTTTT
TRBJ2-5 | - | TRBD2 | TRBV9 | CASSPHPGLAGEETQYF | TGTGCCAGCAGCCCCCACCCGGGACTAGCGGGAGAAGAGACCCAGTACTTC
TRBJ2-6 | - | TRBD1 | TRBV5-4 | CASSWGQGSGANVLTF | TGTGCCAGCAGCTGGGGACAGGGCTCTGGGGCCAACGTCCTGACTTTC
TRBJ1-1 | - | - | TRBV18 | CASSPSGQNTEAFF | TGTGCCAGCTCACCTTCCGGACAGAACACTGAAGCTTTCTTT
TRBJ2-7 | - | TRBD2 | TRBV18 | CASSPLGASGISYEQYF | TGTGCCAGCTCACCACTAGGCGCTAGCGGGATCTCCTACGAGCAGTACTTC
TRBJ1-5 | - | TRBD1 | TRBV2 | CASRRGQSTGYSNQPQHF | TGTGCCAGCCGGAGGGGTCAATCGACAGGGTATAGCAATCAGCCCCAGCATTTT
TRBJ2-7 | - | - | TRBV7-3 | CASSLGEGANVRQYF | TGTGCCAGCAGCTTAGGGGAAGGGGCGAATGTTCGGCAGTACTTC
TRBJ1-5 | - | - | TRBV6-6 | CASSYPEENQPQHF | TGTGCCAGCAGTTACCCAGAGGAAAATCAGCCCCAGCATTTT
TRBJ1-4 | - | TRBD1 | TRBV28 | CASSLTGGREKLFF | TGTGCCAGCAGTTTAACAGGGGGGAGAGAAAAACTGTTTTTT
TRBJ2-7 | once | TRBD2 | TRBV7-2 | CASTPGGVSYEQYF | TGTGCCAGCACCCCCGGGGGGGTCTCCTACGAGCAGTACTTC
TRBJ1-2 | - | - | TRBV20-1 | CSAAGKGYTF | TGCAGTGCTGCAGGGAAGGGCTACACCTTC
TRBJ2-3 | - | TRBD1 | TRBV5-1 | CASSPGQGARADTQYF | TGCGCCAGCAGCCCGGGACAGGGGGCGAGGGCAGATACGCAGTATTTT
TRBJ2-3 | once | TRBD1 | TRBV28 | CASSFPGGRTDTQYF | TGTGCCAGCAGTTTTCCAGGGGGCCGCACAGATACGCAGTATTTT
TRBJ2-3 | - | TRBD2 | TRBV3-1/TRBV3-2 | CASSPRGLAIDTQYF | TGTGCCAGCAGCCCGAGGGGACTAGCGATAGATACGCAGTATTTT
TRBJ2-1 | - | - | TRBV12-3/TRBV12-4 | CASSFGGRDEQFF | TGTGCCAGCAGTTTCGGGGGAAGGGATGAGCAGTTCTTC
TRBJ1-1 | - | - | TRBV29-1 | CSVVRGYTEAFF | TGCAGCGTTGTAAGGGGGTACACTGAAGCTTTCTTT
TRBJ1-3 | - | - | TRBV7-2 | CASSLSARGNTIYF | TGTGCCAGCAGCTTATCAGCCAGGGGAAACACCATATATTTT
TRBJ1-4 | once | - | TRBV19 | CASSIKVPGSGKLFF | TGTGCCAGTAGTATAAAGGTCCCCGGTTCGGGAAAACTGTTTTTT
TRBJ1-2 | - | - | TRBV28 | CASSSRLYGYTF | TGTGCCAGCAGTTCCCGTTTATATGGCTACACCTTC
TRBJ1-4 | - | - | TRBV18 | CASSPLTVGGEKLFF | TGTGCCAGCTCACCGCTTACAGTGGGGGGTGAAAAACTGTTTTTT
TRBJ2-5 | - | TRBD1 | TRBV18 | CASSPGDRASFFQETQYF | TGTGCCAGCTCACCAGGGGACAGGGCCTCGTTTTTCCAAGAGACCCAGTACTTC
TRBJ2-7 | - | - | TRBV12-3/TRBV12-4 | CASSITGAYEQYF | TGTGCCAGCAGTATAACAGGCGCCTACGAGCAGTACTTC
TRBJ1-5 | - | - | TRBV10-3 | CAISAGPSNQPQHF | TGTGCCATCAGTGCAGGCCCTAGCAATCAGCCCCAGCATTTT
TRBJ1-5 | once | - | TRBV19 | CASSIFRGYQPQHF | TGTGCCAGTAGTATCTTCAGGGGCTATCAGCCCCAGCATTTT
TRBJ2-7 | - | - | TRBV5-1 | CASSLVIGSGEQYF | TGCGCCAGCAGCTTGGTAATAGGGTCGGGGGAGCAGTACTTC
TRBJ1-5 | - | TRBD1 | TRBV19 | CASSIGTGYGQPQHF | TGTGCCAGTAGTATCGGGACAGGCTATGGCCAGCCCCAGCATTTT
TRBJ1-2 | - | TRBD1 | TRBV30 | CAWSLTGGENYGYTF | TGTGCCTGGAGTCTGACAGGGGGGGAGAACTATGGCTACACCTTC
TRBJ1-1 | - | TRBD1 | TRBV11-1 | CASSLTGQGNGEAFF | TGTGCCAGCAGCTTGACCGGACAGGGGAACGGTGAAGCTTTCTTT
TRBJ1-2 | - | - | TRBV5-1 | CASSFSANYGYTF | TGCGCCAGCAGCTTTTCAGCTAACTATGGCTACACCTTC
TRBJ2-7 | - | - | TRBV28 | CASSFLGTTHSYEQYF | TGTGCCAGCAGTTTCCTCGGGACAACTCACTCCTACGAGCAGTACTTC
TRBJ2-1 | - | TRBD2 | TRBV19 | CASSISTGGPSPNEQFF | TGTGCCAGTAGTATCTCAACGGGGGGGCCTTCCCCCAATGAGCAGTTCTTC
TRBJ1-2 | - | TRBD1 | TRBV30 | CAWNRGQGNGYTF | TGTGCCTGGAACCGGGGACAGGGGAATGGCTACACCTTC
TRBJ1-2 | - | - | TRBV4-3 | CASSQGIRAYGYTF | TGCGCCAGCAGCCAAGGGATCAGGGCCTATGGCTACACCTTC
TRBJ1-1 | - | - | TRBV30 | CAWRRVMNTEAFF | TGTGCCTGGAGACGGGTCATGAACACTGAAGCTTTCTTT
TRBJ2-3 | - | - | TRBV12-5 | CASGLVLGASVTDTQYF | TGTGCTAGTGGTTTGGTACTAGGGGCTAGCGTGACAGATACGCAGTATTTT
TRBJ1-2 | - | TRBD1 | TRBV18 | CASSPRRGQDASGGYTF | TGTGCCAGCTCACCTCGGCGGGGACAGGACGCGAGTGGTGGCTACACCTTC
TRBJ1-4 | - | TRBD1 | TRBV30 | CAWSVLPRGSEKLFF | TGTGCCTGGAGTGTATTACCCAGGGGGAGTGAAAAACTGTTTTTT
TRBJ1-2 | - | - | TRBV28 | CASSVRGGYGYTF | TGTGCCAGCAGCGTTCGGGGTGGCTATGGCTACACCTTC
TRBJ2-7 | - | - | TRBV30 | CAWSRLGSYEQYF | TGTGCCTGGAGTCGCCTAGGCAGCTACGAGCAGTACTTC
TRBJ1-5 | - | - | TRBV9 | CASSDQEGQPQHF | TGTGCCAGCAGCGACCAAGAGGGCCAGCCCCAGCATTTT
TRBJ1-2 | - | - | TRBV28 | CASSWGDSGYTF | TGTGCCAGCAGTTGGGGAGATTCCGGCTACACCTTC
TRBJ1-5 | - | - | TRBV6-1 | CASSERSNQPQHF | TGTGCCAGCAGTGAGCGGAGCAATCAGCCCCAGCATTTT
TRBJ2-1 | - | TRBD2 | TRBV5-4 | CASSLGSGGAIYNEQFF | TGTGCCAGCAGCTTAGGTAGCGGGGGGGCCATCTACAATGAGCAGTTCTTC
TRBJ2-7 | - | - | TRBV19 | CASSTLANYEQYF | TGTGCCAGTAGTACACTAGCTAACTACGAGCAGTACTTC
TRBJ1-3 | once | TRBD1 | TRBV2 | CASSGQGYRNTIYF | TGTGCCAGCAGTGGACAGGGCTACCGAAACACCATATATTTT
TRBJ1-4 | - | TRBD1 | TRBV27 | CASSAGTAEKLFF | TGTGCCAGCAGTGCCGGGACAGCTGAAAAACTGTTTTTT
TRBJ2-1 | - | - | TRBV10-3 | CATSLSGGSYNEQFF | TGTGCCACTTCCCTCTCAGGGGGGTCCTACAATGAGCAGTTCTTC
TRBJ2-4 | - | TRBD2 | TRBV10-3 | CAISPAASGSNIQYF | TGTGCCATCAGCCCGGCAGCTAGCGGGAGCAACATTCAGTACTTC
TRBJ2-7 | few | TRBD1 | TRBV27 | CASSSPGQGSDEQYF | TGTGCCAGCAGTTCACCGGGACAGGGGTCGGACGAGCAGTACTTC